The 15 T cell receptor beta chains reported below all come from one sample, sequenced in a study of blood T cell repertoires in COVID-19. TCRdb's table, derived via immunoSEQ multiplex PCR, lists solely in-frame clones and lacks some. The sample contains approximately 210,000 clones, more than 75% of which appear only once. Sequencing was done on a sample of peripheral blood. The receptors derive from a middle-aged man with active or convalescent COVID-19.

This chain uses TRBV6-5 with TRBJ1-6; D perhaps matches TRBD1 (6 bases). The CDR3 totals 15 residues. The germline V and J ends were trimmed by 2 bases and 4 bases, with 9 bases remaining between them. Germline CDR1 MNHEY, CDR2 SVGAGI. CDR3 bases: TGTGCCAGCAGTTACGCTGGACAGTATAATTCACCCCTCCACTTT. This codes for CASSYAGQYNSPLHF.

The rearrangement links TRBV5-6 to TRBJ1-5, with D perhaps matching TRBD1 (5 bases). Germline CDR1 is SGHDT and CDR2 is YYEEEE. This CDR3 has 13 residues. Trimming removed 4 bases at V and 7 bases at J, with 12 bases between. Written as DNA, the CDR3 is TGTGCCAGCAGCACCCCGGGGGACCAGCCCCAGCATTTT. Its protein product is CASSTPGDQPQHF.

This clone has a handful of counts. The chain carries TRBV5-4 and TRBJ2-7; 8 bases agree with TRBD2. The CDR3 has 13 amino acids. Germline V gene data show CDR1 as SGHNT and CDR2 as YYREEE (reference sequence). Losses at the gene ends were 2 bases for V and 7 bases for J; bases not matched to a gene: 5. The CDR3 loop reads CASSFIAGQEQYF. Here the CDR3 DNA reads TGTGCCAGCAGCTTCATAGCGGGGCAAGAGCAGTACTTC.

The CDR3 spells CASSQNGLFETQYF. The CDR3 DNA reads TGTGCCAGCAGCCAAAACGGTCTATTCGAGACCCAGTACTTC. V usage is TRBV16 and J usage is TRBJ2-5; no clear D gene. Germline V lookup: CDR1 KGHSY, CDR2 FQNENV. This CDR3 contains 14 residues. The ends were cut back, 2 bases at V and 5 bases at J, with 12 bases in the middle.

The V call is TRBV28, the J call TRBJ1-5; tentatively, D is TRBD1 (6 bases). Germline CDR1 MDHEN, CDR2 SYDVKM. The V and J ends lost 6 bases and 0 bases respectively, with 12 bases between them. The CDR3 covers 15 residues. The CDR3 sequence: CASSLQGNSNQPQHF. CDR3 DNA sequence: TGTGCCAGCAGCCTACAGGGAAATAGCAATCAGCCCCAGCATTTT.

This clone was seen a single time. V usage is TRBV7-3 and J usage is TRBJ2-3; weak D call: TRBD2 (6 bases). Germline V lookup: CDR1 SGHTA, CDR2 FQGTGA. This CDR3 has 16 amino acids. V was trimmed by 5 bases and J by 3 bases, leaving 18 bases between them. The CDR3 region has the DNA TGTGCCAGCAGCCTCGGGGCATTAGCGGCGACAGATACGCAGTATTTT. The encoded protein is CASSLGALAATDTQYF.

In this sample, this clone turned up a few times. The same CDR3 can be traced to other DNA sequences in this sample. V is TRBV30 and J is TRBJ1-5; 7 nucleotides match TRBD1. Germline-derived CDR1 and CDR2 are GTSNPN and SVGIG (reference sequence). This CDR3 region has 13 residues. The junction had 2 bases not matched to a gene; V was cut back by 2 bases and J by 4 bases. CDR3 sequence: CAWSSQGNQPQHF. CDR3 DNA sequence: TGTGCCTGGAGTTCACAGGGGAATCAGCCCCAGCATTTT.

The chain joins TRBV11-3 to TRBJ2-2; tentative D call: TRBD2 (7 bases). V was trimmed by 6 bases and J by 5 bases, leaving 13 bases between them. CDR1 SGHNT and CDR2 YENEEA come from the germline V gene. The CDR3 is made up of 14 amino acids. CDR3: CASSRGRATGELFF. Written as DNA, the CDR3 is TGTGCCAGCAGTAGGGGGAGGGCGACCGGGGAGCTGTTTTTT.

The J gene is TRBJ2-1, the V gene TRBV5-6, with TRBD1 as a possible D gene (5 bases). This CDR3 is built from 13 residues. V gave up 5 bases and J gave up 9 bases, with 15 bases separating them. CDR1 SGHDT and CDR2 YYEEEE come from the germline V gene. The CDR3 coding sequence is TGTGCCAGCAGACAGGAATCCGGTGGTGAGCAGTTCTTC. Amino acid sequence: CASRQESGGEQFF.

The chain combines TRBV27 with TRBJ1-1, with D possibly being TRBD1 (5 bases). The germline V gene has CDR1 MNHEY and CDR2 SMNVEV (reference sequence). This CDR3 has 13 residues. Trimming shortened V by 6 bases and J by 8 bases, and 16 bases separated the two germline ends. CDR3: CASSSLLGPEAFF. The CDR3 DNA reads as TGTGCCAGCAGCAGTCTACTGGGGCCCGAAGCTTTCTTT.

The V and J genes are TRBV7-8 and TRBJ1-5; D is unresolved. Per the germline V gene, CDR1 is SGHVS and CDR2 is FQNEAQ. CDR3 size: 14 residues. V lost 1 base and J lost 5, with 9 bases in between. The DNA for the CDR3 is TGTGCCAGCAGCTTAGACGTTGGCTATCAGCCCCAGCATTTT. This sequence encodes CASSLDVGYQPQHF.

This clone was detected once. The rearrangement links TRBV5-8 to TRBJ1-4; D gene uncertain. The CDR3 sequence is 18 residues long. Trimming stripped 4 bases from V and 15 bases from J, with 34 bases between. The germline V gene encodes CDR1 SGHTS and CDR2 YDEGEE. The CDR3 DNA sequence: TGTGCCAGCAGCCCGACGCCCTCATCCACGGGGAGATTTGCTTTGATGTTTTTT. This codes for CASSPTPSSTGRFALMFF.

J is TRBJ1-1 and V is TRBV18; D ambiguous. The CDR3 has 14 residues. The V end was cut by 3 bases, the J end by 1 base, with 9 bases between. CDR1 and CDR2 from the germline V gene are KGHSH and LQKENI. CDR3 region: CASSPNTGNTEAFF. The CDR3 nucleotides read TGTGCCAGCTCACCCAACACGGGGAACACTGAAGCTTTCTTT.

This sequence joins TRBV6-5 and TRBJ1-5, with 9 positions matching TRBD1. CDR3 length: 13 residues. V was pared by 8 bases and J by 3 bases, with 2 bases of the junction left unmatched. Per germline, CDR1 MNHEY and CDR2 SVGAGI. In DNA form, the CDR3 reads TGTGCCAGCCGGGACAGGGTCAATCAGCCCCAGCATTTT. Translation: CASRDRVNQPQHF.

The chain links TRBV9 to TRBJ1-3; no reliable D call. Trimming removed 7 bases at V and 0 bases at J, with 20 bases between. The CDR3 consists of 17 residues. Germline loops: CDR1 SGDLS, CDR2 YYNGEE. The CDR3: CASAAGSGPLSGNTIYF. The DNA for the CDR3 is TGTGCCAGCGCGGCGGGGTCCGGCCCTCTCTCTGGAAACACCATATATTTT.